Below, 19 T cell receptor beta chains from the same sample are listed, as sequenced in a study of tumor and adjacent non-tumor tissue in lung cancer. The library came from three nested PCR rounds adapted from ARM-PCR protocols. MiXCR, run by TCRdb on the multiplex PCR reads, gives a single entry per CDR3 protein. The sample holds 85,000 to 100,000 distinct CDR3 sequences, roughly 66% seen once. No cell sorting was done before RNA was extracted from the tissue. Sequencing input: lung tumor tissue. The receptors derive from a man between 60 and 75 years old with non-small cell lung cancer.

This clonotype came up a few times. The V call is TRBV11-3, the J call TRBJ1-1; D gene uncertain. The ends were cut back, 3 bases at V and 2 bases at J, with 7 bases in the middle. This CDR3 comprises 13 residues. Germline lookup yields CDR1 SGHNT and CDR2 YENEEA. The CDR3 protein is CASSFQINTEAFF. CDR3 sequence (DNA): TGTGCCAGCAGCTTCCAGATCAACACTGAAGCTTTCTTT.

A note on this clonotype: Sequence at one end of the junction differs from germline and may be a read error. The CDR3 sequence is CTSSQRRRTNGSYEQYF. Here the CDR3 DNA reads TGTACCAGCAGCCAAAGAAGACGGACTAACGGTTCCTACGAGCAGTACTTC. This chain joins TRBV12-3 or TRBV12-4 and TRBJ2-7; D perhaps matches TRBD2 (6 bases). CDR3 size: 17 residues.

As for this clonotype: Without the conserved terminal phenylalanine or tryptophan, this CDR3 likely stems from a read error. This chain joins TRBV5-5 and TRBJ2-3; no definite D call. The CDR3 is made up of 14 amino acids. Trimming removed 1 base from V and 7 bases from J, with 13 bases in between. Germline V gene data show CDR1 as SGHKS and CDR2 as YYEKEE (reference sequence). The CDR3 loop is CASSLLPPRYTQYL. The DNA of the CDR3 is TGTGCCAGCAGCTTGTTACCGCCGAGATATACGCAGTATTTA.

The V and J genes are TRBV7-9 and TRBJ2-1; no definite D call. Germline assignment: CDR1 SEHNR and CDR2 FQNEAQ (reference sequence). This CDR3 spans 14 amino acids. The germline V and J ends were trimmed by 5 bases and 1 base, with 9 bases remaining between them. CDR3 nucleotide sequence: TGTGCCAGCAGCCTTTTTGATTCCTACAATGAGCAGTTCTTC. It is translated as CASSLFDSYNEQFF.

Remarks on this clonotype: Compared with germline, one end of the junction differs, possibly owing to a read error. The chain couples TRBV6-5 to TRBJ1-6; no reliable D call. Germline assignment: CDR1 MNHEY and CDR2 SVGAGI. The CDR3 has 15 residues. CDR3 nucleotides: TGTACCAGCAGTTATTCCGATGGCAAAAATTCACCCCTCCACTTT. It specifies CTSSYSDGKNSPLHF.

The V and J genes are TRBV6-1 and TRBJ2-2; 8 nucleotides align to TRBD2. The germline V gene has CDR1 MNHNS and CDR2 SASEGT. V was pared by 7 bases and J by 9 bases, with 13 bases of the junction left unmatched. The length of the CDR3 is 15 residues. The CDR3 is CASTLGLGPTWELFF. The CDR3 DNA is TGTGCCAGCACCCTGGGACTAGGTCCAACCTGGGAGCTGTTTTTT.

The CDR3 DNA follows: TGTGCCAGCAACCAGGTTCAGTTAGCCTACGAGCAGTACTTC. It yields the protein CASNQVQLAYEQYF. The chain is built from TRBV11-2 and TRBJ2-7; D uncertain. This CDR3 spans 14 amino acids. Germline CDR1 reads SGHAT; CDR2 reads FQNNGV. V shed 7 bases and J shed 2 bases, with 15 bases lying between them.

A word on this clonotype: Sequence at one end of the junction differs from germline and may be a read error. V usage is TRBV6-2 or TRBV6-3 and J usage is TRBJ1-1; tentatively, D is TRBD1 (5 bases). Germline V gene lookup returns CDR1 MNHEY and CDR2 SVGEGT. The CDR3 sequence is 14 residues long. CDR3 sequence: CAGSTGGVNTEAFF. CDR3 bases: TGTGCCGGCAGTACGGGGGGAGTGAACACTGAAGCTTTCTTT.

This chain joins TRBV7-9 and TRBJ2-1; tentative D call: TRBD1 (6 bases). V lost 3 bases, J lost 8 bases, and 20 bases lay in between. CDR3 length: 16 amino acids. Per the germline V gene, CDR1 is SEHNR and CDR2 is FQNEAQ (reference sequence). The CDR3 sequence is CASSLDGIGGEHEQFF. Here the CDR3 DNA reads TGTGCCAGCAGCTTGGACGGGATAGGGGGAGAACATGAGCAGTTCTTC.

Turning to this clonotype: The germline gene is not matched at one end of the junction; a read error may be the cause. The chain employs TRBV6-1 and TRBJ1-3; TRBD1 agrees at 8 bases. The CDR3 is 17 residues long. Germline values: CDR1 MNHNS, CDR2 SASEGT. The CDR3 spells CVSPDRELNSPGNTIYF. CDR3 DNA sequence: TGTGTCAGCCCGGACAGGGAGCTTAATAGCCCAGGAAACACCATATATTTT.

This clonotype was seen ten or more times. This sequence joins TRBV20-1 and TRBJ2-1, with no clear D. The CDR3 is made up of 13 amino acids. V was clipped by 2 bases and J by 13 bases, with 18 bases between them. Germline CDR1 DFQATT, CDR2 SNEGSKA (reference sequence). As DNA, the CDR3 is TGCAGTGCTAGAAGCGCAACACCGTCTATTCAGTTCTTC. Translating gives CSARSATPSIQFF.

For this clonotype: The conserved phenylalanine or tryptophan normally closing the CDR3 is absent here, so this likely arose from a read error. DNA of the CDR3: TGTGCCAGTAGTGGGTTCGGGAACAGTGAGCAGTTCTTA. This translates into CASSGFGNSEQFL. This sequence joins TRBV19 and TRBJ2-1, with TRBD2 as a possible D gene (5 bases). CDR1 and CDR2 from the germline V gene are LNHDA and SQIVND (reference sequence). The V and J ends lost 5 bases and 9 bases respectively, with 14 bases between them. The CDR3 extends over 13 amino acids.

In this sample, this clonotype turned up many times. This sequence joins TRBV5-4 and TRBJ2-2, with 10 bases matching TRBD2. There are 16 residues in the CDR3. With 4 bases clipped from V and 3 bases from J, the junction kept 6 bases outside the gene matches. The germline V gene encodes CDR1 SGHNT and CDR2 YYREEE (reference sequence). In DNA form, the CDR3 reads TGTGCCAGCAGCCCCGCTAGCGGGAGTGACACCGGGGAGCTGTTTTTT. It codes for CASSPASGSDTGELFF.

This clonotype was seen a single time. A read error may account for a junction end that differs from germline. V and J are TRBV12-3 or TRBV12-4 and TRBJ2-3; D might be TRBD1 (5 bases). The CDR3 is made up of 15 amino acids. DNA of the CDR3: TGTGCCAGCAGTCAGACGGACACTGGCGGAGATAGGCAGTATTTT. Protein product: CASSQTDTGGDRQYF.

This clonotype has a count of ten or more. The CDR3 spells CASKRPRSSGQETQYF. CDR3 nucleotide sequence: TGTGCCAGCAAAAGACCCCGCAGCTCAGGGCAAGAGACCCAGTACTTC. This rearrangement joins TRBV6-2 or TRBV6-3 to TRBJ2-5, with D maybe TRBD1 (5 bases). Per the germline V gene, CDR1 is MNHEY and CDR2 is SVGEGT. The CDR3 covers 16 residues. Trimming took 7 bases from V and 2 from J, leaving 20 bases between them.

In its sample, this clonotype was seen many times. The chain links TRBV7-9 to TRBJ2-7; D gene unclear. In germline, CDR1 is SEHNR, CDR2 FQNEAQ (reference sequence). Trimming cost V 4 bases and J 1 base, with 8 bases left between them. The CDR3 sequence is 13 residues long. The CDR3 here is CASSSSGSYEQYF. CDR3 bases: TGTGCCAGCAGCTCAAGTGGGTCCTACGAGCAGTACTTC. Looking up the rest from reference TRBV7-9 and TRBJ2-7 gives the full variable domain: DTGVSQNPRHKITKRGQNVTFRCDPISEHNRLYWYRQTLGQGPEFLTYFQNEAQLEKSRLLSDRFSAERPKGSFSTLEIQRTEQGDSAMYLCASSSSGSYEQYFGPGTRLTVT.

With regard to this clonotype: A read error may be the cause here, since a much bigger clone is one base away. This chain connects TRBV4-3 to TRBJ2-5; no firm D call. V was cut by 1 base and J by 1 base, with 7 bases left in between. CDR1 and CDR2 (germline): LGHNA, YSLEER. There are 14 residues in the CDR3. DNA of the CDR3: TGCGCCAGCAGCCAAGCCATAGGCCAAGAGACCCAGTACTTC. As protein: CASSQAIGQETQYF.

This clonotype has a handful of counts. One junction end does not reproduce the germline sequence, and a read error may be involved. The V and J genes are TRBV6-5 and TRBJ2-2, with 7 bases fitting TRBD1. This CDR3 region has 15 residues. Germline V CDR1 and CDR2: MNHEY, SVGAGI. The CDR3 region has the DNA TGTGCTAGCAGGTCCGGGACAGTGAACATCGGGGAGCTATTTTTT. As protein: CASRSGTVNIGELFF.

Concerning this clonotype itself: One junction end does not reproduce the germline sequence, and a read error may be involved. The rearrangement links TRBV6-2 or TRBV6-3 to TRBJ2-5; possibly TRBD2 for D (6 bases). Germline values: CDR1 MNHEY, CDR2 SVGEGT. This CDR3 comprises 11 residues. This chain's CDR3 is CTSSYGEAQYF. The CDR3 nucleotides read TGTACCAGCAGTTACGGGGAGGCCCAGTACTTC.